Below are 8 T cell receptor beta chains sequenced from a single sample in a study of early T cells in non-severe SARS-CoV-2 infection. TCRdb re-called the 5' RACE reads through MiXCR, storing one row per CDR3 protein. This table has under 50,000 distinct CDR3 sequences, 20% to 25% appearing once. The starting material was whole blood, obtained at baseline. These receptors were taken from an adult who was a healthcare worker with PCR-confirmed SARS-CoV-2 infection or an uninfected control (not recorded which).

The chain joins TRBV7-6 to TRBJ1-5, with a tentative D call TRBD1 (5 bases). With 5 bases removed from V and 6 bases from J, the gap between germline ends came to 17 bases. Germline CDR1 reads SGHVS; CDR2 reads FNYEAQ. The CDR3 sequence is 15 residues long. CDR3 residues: CASSQGGESSQPQHF. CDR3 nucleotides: TGTGCCAGCAGCCAGGGAGGGGAATCCTCTCAGCCCCAGCATTTT. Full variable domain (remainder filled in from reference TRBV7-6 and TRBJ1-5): GAGVSQSPRYKVTKRGQDVALRCDPISGHVSLYWYRQALGQGPEFLTYFNYEAQQDKSGLPNDRFSAERPEGSISTLTIQRTEQRDSAMYRCASSQGGESSQPQHFGDGTRLSIL.

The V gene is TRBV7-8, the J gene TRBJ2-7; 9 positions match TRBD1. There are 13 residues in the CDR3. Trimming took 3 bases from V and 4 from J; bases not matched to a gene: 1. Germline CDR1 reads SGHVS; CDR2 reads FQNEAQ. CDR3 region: CASSFGQGYEQYF. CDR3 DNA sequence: TGTGCCAGCAGCTTCGGACAGGGGTACGAGCAGTACTTC.

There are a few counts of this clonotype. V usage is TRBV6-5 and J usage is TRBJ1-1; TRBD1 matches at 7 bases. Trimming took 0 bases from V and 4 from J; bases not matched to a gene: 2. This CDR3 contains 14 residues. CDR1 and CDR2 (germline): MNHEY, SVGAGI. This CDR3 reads CASSYSQGGTEAFF. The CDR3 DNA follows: TGTGCCAGCAGTTACTCCCAGGGGGGCACTGAAGCTTTCTTT.

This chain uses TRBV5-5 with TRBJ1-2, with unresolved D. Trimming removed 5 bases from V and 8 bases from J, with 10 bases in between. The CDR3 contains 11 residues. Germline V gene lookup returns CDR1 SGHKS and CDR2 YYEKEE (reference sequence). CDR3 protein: CASSQLSGYTF. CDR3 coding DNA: TGTGCCAGCAGTCAGTTAAGCGGCTACACCTTC.

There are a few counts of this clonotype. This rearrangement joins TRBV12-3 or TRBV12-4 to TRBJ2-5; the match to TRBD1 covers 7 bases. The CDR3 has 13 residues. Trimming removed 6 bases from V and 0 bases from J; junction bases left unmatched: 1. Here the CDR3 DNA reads TGTGCCAGCAGGGACAGGTACCAAGAGACCCAGTACTTC. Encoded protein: CASRDRYQETQYF.

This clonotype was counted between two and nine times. The CDR3 region has the DNA TGCGCCAGCAGCCAAGACGGAAACACTGAAGCTTTCTTT. Its protein is CASSQDGNTEAFF. The genes are TRBV4-3 and TRBJ1-1; D not certain. CDR1 and CDR2 from the germline V gene are LGHNA and YSLEER. The length of the CDR3 is 13 residues. Trimming removed 0 bases from V and 2 bases from J, with 4 bases in between.

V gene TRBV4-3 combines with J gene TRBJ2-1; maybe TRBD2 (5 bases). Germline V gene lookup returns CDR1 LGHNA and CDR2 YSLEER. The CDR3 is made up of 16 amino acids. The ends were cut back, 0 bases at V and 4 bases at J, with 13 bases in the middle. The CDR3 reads CASSQDPGLDYNEQFF. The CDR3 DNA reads TGCGCCAGCAGCCAAGATCCAGGACTTGATTACAATGAGCAGTTCTTC.

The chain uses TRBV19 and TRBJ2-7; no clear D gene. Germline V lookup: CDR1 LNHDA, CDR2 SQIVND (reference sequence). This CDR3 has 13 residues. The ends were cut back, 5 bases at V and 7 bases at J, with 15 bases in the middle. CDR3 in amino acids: CASSLPGPLEQYF. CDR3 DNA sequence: TGTGCCAGTAGTCTCCCCGGGCCCTTGGAGCAGTACTTC.